The 6 T cell receptor beta chains presented below share a single source sample, sequenced in a study of T cell responses to AZD1222 COVID-19 vaccine. TCRdb's copy holds only in-frame clones and misses some; the assay was immunoSEQ multiplex PCR. This table has roughly 120,000 clones, roughly 88% appearing once. The sample here was peripheral blood, taken on day 0 of MenACWY control vaccination. These receptors were taken from an adult in good health.

This sequence joins TRBV25-1 and TRBJ2-3; no definite D call. CDR3 length equals 13 residues. In germline, CDR1 is MGHDK, CDR2 SYGVNS. The V and J ends lost 5 bases and 1 base respectively, with 7 bases between them. CDR3 DNA: TGTGCCAGCAGTCCCCCGGGCACAGATACGCAGTATTTT. This sequence encodes CASSPPGTDTQYF.

This chain connects TRBV19 to TRBJ2-2; D is unclear. The V gene lost 7 bases and the J gene lost 7 bases, with 25 bases spanning the gap. This CDR3 has 17 amino acids. The germline V gene has CDR1 LNHDA and CDR2 SQIVND (reference sequence). The chain's CDR3 is CASNPGKTLTIDGELFF. CDR3 nucleotides: TGTGCCAGTAATCCGGGCAAGACACTTACTATCGACGGGGAGCTGTTTTTT.

This clone appeared once. The V call is TRBV11-2, the J call TRBJ1-1; TRBD1 matches 10 bases. The CDR3 has 13 residues. CDR1 is SGHAT and CDR2 is FQNNGV in the germline V gene. Trimming cost V 5 bases and J 11 bases; bases outside gene matches: 8. The chain's CDR3 is CASSPGTGVEAFF. The CDR3 DNA is TGTGCCAGCAGCCCCGGGACAGGGGTAGAGGCTTTCTTT.

V usage is TRBV18 and J usage is TRBJ1-6; D possibly corresponds to TRBD1 (6 bases). V lost 3 bases, J lost 2 bases, and 17 bases lay in between. In germline, CDR1 is KGHSH, CDR2 LQKENI. The CDR3 loop spans 18 amino acids. CDR3 DNA sequence: TGTGCCAGCTCACCGAGCCTAGGGGGGGGCACCTATAATTCACCCCTCCACTTT. It specifies CASSPSLGGGTYNSPLHF.

This clone has only a few counts. This rearrangement joins TRBV27 to TRBJ1-2, with 11 bases that match TRBD1. CDR1 and CDR2 from the germline V gene are MNHEY and SMNVEV (reference sequence). Trimming took 5 bases from V and 3 from J; bases not matched to a gene: 14. CDR3 length: 18 amino acids. Written as DNA, the CDR3 is TGTGCCAGCAGTCCCACCGGGACAGGGGGTCGTTTGGACTATGGCTACACCTTC. Encoded protein: CASSPTGTGGRLDYGYTF.

V usage is TRBV6-5 and J usage is TRBJ2-2; maybe TRBD2 (5 bases). The CDR3 runs to 14 residues. The germline V gene has CDR1 MNHEY and CDR2 SVGAGI. V shed 8 bases and J shed 6 bases, with 16 bases lying between them. The chain's CDR3 is CASSWVRASGELFF. Written as DNA, the CDR3 is TGTGCCAGCTCCTGGGTGCGGGCGTCCGGGGAGCTGTTTTTT.